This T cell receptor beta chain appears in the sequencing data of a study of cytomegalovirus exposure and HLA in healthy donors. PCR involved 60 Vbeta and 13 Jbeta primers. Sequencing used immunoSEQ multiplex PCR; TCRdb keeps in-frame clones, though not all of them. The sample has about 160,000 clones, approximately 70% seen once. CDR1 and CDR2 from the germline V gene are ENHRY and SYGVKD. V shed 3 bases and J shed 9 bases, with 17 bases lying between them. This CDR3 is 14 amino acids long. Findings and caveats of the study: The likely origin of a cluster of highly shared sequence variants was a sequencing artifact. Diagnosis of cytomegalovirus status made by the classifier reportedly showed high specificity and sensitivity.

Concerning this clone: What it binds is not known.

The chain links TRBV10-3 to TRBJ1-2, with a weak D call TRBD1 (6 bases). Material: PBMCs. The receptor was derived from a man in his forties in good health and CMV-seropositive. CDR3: CAISDPLGGQSYTF. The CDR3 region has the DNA TGTGCCATCAGTGACCCTCTTGGAGGACAGAGCTACACCTTC.